This TCR beta chain was sequenced for a study of shared clonotypes between healthy human individuals. Study-wide context: Donor ages ranged 18 to 49 years: a couple of women, a few men.

The assay ran at deep level. Clones were sequenced by immunoSEQ multiplex PCR, and TCRdb holds only the in-frame ones, with some missing. The data show around 480,000 clones, with around 79% seen just once and about 12% held by the top ten. J lost 4 bases, V lost 9 bases, and 9 bases had no gene match. The CDR3 extends over 14 amino acids. Looked up from germline, CDR1 is LNHDA and CDR2 is SQIVND (reference sequence). V usage is TRBV19 and J usage is TRBJ1-5; 7 bases are shared with TRBD1. The sample taken for sequencing was PBMCs. The clonotype was recovered from a woman between 35 and 50 years old in good health. Some clones in this sample may be carry-over from other donors' samples. CDR3 loop: CASTYRGWNQPQHF. As DNA, the CDR3 is TGTGCCAGCACATACAGGGGTTGGAATCAGCCCCAGCATTTT.